These T cell receptor beta chains were read from a single sample in a study of blood T cell repertoires in COVID-19. The repertoire was sequenced with immunoSEQ multiplex PCR; TCRdb's copy has only in-frame clones and lacks some. This table has tens of thousands of clones, approximately 85% appearing once. The sample was peripheral blood. Source of these receptors: a human donor with acute or convalescent COVID-19. The donor label of this sample is uncertain. Each CDR3 is given with its conserved first and last residue. A D gene is named only where the DNA matches it firmly. A clone size is listed for some rows: how often the clone was seen (once, few, many), or a class if it is expanded.

size	D	V	J	CDR3	DNA
few	TRBD1	TRBV2	TRBJ1-6	CASSLRAGGGLHF	TGTGCCAGCAGTCTTAGGGCAGGGGGCGGCCTCCACTTT
NA	NA	TRBV7-6	TRBJ2-1	CASSLGPQGGLNEQFF	TGTGCCAGCAGCTTAGGGCCCCAGGGGGGTCTCAATGAGCAATTCTTC
once	TRBD1	TRBV6-1	TRBJ1-2	CASSGSGTGVLWGGYTF	TGTGCCAGCAGTGGGTCCGGGACAGGGGTTCTCTGGGGCGGCTACACCTTC
NA	TRBD1	TRBV9	TRBJ1-6	CASSVDGTGFSPLHF	TGTGCCAGCAGCGTAGATGGGACAGGGTTTTCACCCCTCCACTTT
NA	NA	TRBV7-9	TRBJ2-2	CASSLQGFDTGELFF	TGTGCCAGCAGCTTACAGGGATTTGACACCGGGGAGCTGTTTTTT
NA	NA	TRBV18	TRBJ1-2	CASSEGTTGNYGYTF	TGTGCCAGCTCAGAGGGGACTACGGGGAACTATGGCTACACCTTC
once	NA	TRBV7-2	TRBJ2-5	CASSFSGAHQETQYF	TGTGCCAGCAGCTTCTCGGGAGCCCACCAAGAGACCCAGTACTTC
NA	NA	TRBV5-1	TRBJ2-3	CASSLTQTDTQYF	TGCGCCAGCAGCTTGACACAGACAGATACGCAGTATTTT
NA	TRBD1	TRBV14	TRBJ2-7	CASSQRDRSLYERQYF	TGTGCCAGCAGCCAGAGGGACAGAAGCCTATACGAGCGGCAGTACTTC
NA	TRBD2	TRBV2	TRBJ2-3	CASIGTNSGGDTQYF	TGTGCCAGCATTGGGACTAACAGCGGGGGGGATACGCAGTATTTT
NA	NA	TRBV4-1	TRBJ2-1	CASSQEGGGWGNEQFF	TGCGCCAGCAGCCAAGAGGGAGGAGGTTGGGGCAATGAGCAGTTCTTC
NA	TRBD2	TRBV14	TRBJ2-1	CASSQFPESAGGEQFF	TGTGCCAGCAGCCAATTCCCTGAGTCGGCGGGAGGTGAGCAGTTCTTC
NA	NA	TRBV6-2/TRBV6-3	TRBJ2-5	CASSYSLDSVKETQYF	TGTGCCAGCAGTTACTCTCTGGACAGCGTCAAAGAGACCCAGTACTTC
NA	NA	TRBV9	TRBJ1-1	CASSNRNTEAFF	TGTGCCAGCAGCAACAGGAACACTGAAGCTTTCTTT
NA	TRBD1	TRBV30	TRBJ1-2	CAWREGQGVFGGYTF	TGTGCCTGGAGGGAGGGACAGGGCGTATTTGGCGGCTACACCTTC
once	TRBD1	TRBV7-6	TRBJ2-2	CASSFGQANTGELFF	TGTGCCAGCAGCTTTGGACAGGCGAACACCGGGGAGCTGTTTTTT
NA	NA	TRBV7-9	TRBJ1-2	CASSQGDRPYGYTF	TGTGCCAGCAGCCAAGGAGACAGACCCTATGGCTACACCTTC
NA	NA	TRBV29-1	TRBJ1-6	CSVGSGIDSPLHF	TGCAGCGTTGGATCCGGGATAGACTCACCCCTCCACTTT
few	TRBD1	TRBV5-4	TRBJ2-4	CASSPGQGDVKNIQYF	TGTGCCAGCAGCCCTGGACAGGGGGATGTCAAAAACATTCAGTACTTC
NA	TRBD1	TRBV12-3/TRBV12-4	TRBJ1-1	CASSFPTGAEAFF	TGTGCCAGCAGTTTTCCGACAGGGGCTGAAGCTTTCTTT
NA	NA	TRBV7-8	TRBJ2-1	CASSPRHNEQFF	TGTGCCAGCAGCCCCAGGCACAATGAGCAGTTCTTC
NA	TRBD2	TRBV2	TRBJ2-7	CASSRSGNTPYEQYF	TGTGCCAGCAGTCGTAGCGGGAATACCCCTTACGAGCAGTACTTC
NA	NA	TRBV4-3	TRBJ1-3	CASSQDSTVLNTIYF	TGCGCCAGCAGCCAAGATTCAACAGTTCTAAACACCATATATTTT
NA	NA	TRBV27	TRBJ2-4	CASSPGQNQNIQYF	TGTGCCAGCAGTCCCGGACAGAACCAAAACATTCAGTACTTC
NA	NA	TRBV27	TRBJ1-2	CASPGLNYGYTF	TGTGCCAGCCCCGGACTTAACTATGGCTACACCTTC
NA	TRBD2	TRBV19	TRBJ2-3	CASSMGGGTLDTQYF	TGTGCCAGTAGTATGGGCGGGGGGACTTTAGATACGCAGTATTTT